One sample yielded the 10 T cell receptor beta chains listed below, sequenced in a study of regulatory T cells in long-lasting Graves disease. The TCR beta library used iRepertoire HTBI primers with Arm-PCR amplification of CDR3. Each CDR3 protein gets one entry after TCRdb re-called the multiplex PCR reads with MiXCR. The sample shows some 560,000 distinct CDR3 sequences, about 16% of them seen only once. Time point here: newly diagnosed GD, antithyroid drugs for less than 3 months. PBMC-extracted RNA yielded the TCR library. These data are also associated with another study on T cells in Graves' hyperthyroidism and ophthalmopathy.

Sequences were derived from peripheral blood mononuclear cells (PBMCs), sampled at new diagnosis, from a patient treated with antithyroid drugs. These TCRs come from a woman between 40 and 65 years old with Graves disease.

This clonotype occurred many times. This chain connects TRBV20-1 to TRBJ1-1; TRBD1 matches 8 bases. Trimming at V came to 5 bases and at J to 7 bases, leaving 6 bases not matched to a gene. Germline assignment: CDR1 DFQATT and CDR2 SNEGSKA (reference sequence). This CDR3 is built from 12 residues. The CDR3 sequence is CSAGQGSGEAFF. The DNA for the CDR3 is TGCAGTGCTGGACAGGGTTCGGGTGAAGCTTTCTTT.

Comments on this clonotype: One end of the junction varies from germline; a read error may be responsible. This chain links TRBV7-9 with TRBJ2-3; D is perhaps TRBD2 (5 bases). In germline, CDR1 is SEHNR, CDR2 FQNEAQ (reference sequence). The CDR3 contains 16 residues. The CDR3 loop is CASSLGRAVSTDTRYF. The CDR3 region has the DNA TGTGCCAGCAGCTTAGGGCGGGCGGTGAGCACAGATACGCGGTATTTT.

This clonotype appeared once. This sequence may be a read error, since a much larger clone differs from it by one base. The CDR3 coding sequence is TGTGCCAGCAGGCGACAGGGTCAGGACGAGCAGTACTTC. Protein sequence: CASRRQGQDEQYF. The chain links TRBV12-3 or TRBV12-4 to TRBJ2-7; 7 bases match TRBD1. The CDR3 is made up of 13 amino acids. With 6 bases clipped from V and 5 bases from J, the junction kept 7 bases outside the gene matches.

This clonotype was seen ten or more times. The chain employs TRBV5-1 and TRBJ2-7; TRBD1 might be the D (6 bases). Between the trimmed V and J ends, which lost 4 bases and 7 bases, there was a span of 24 bases. The CDR3 has 16 amino acids. Germline lookup yields CDR1 SGHRS and CDR2 YFSETQ. This CDR3 reads CASSPTSVVRGNEQYF. In DNA, the CDR3 is TGCGCCAGCAGCCCTACCTCCGTTGTCAGGGGAAATGAGCAGTACTTC. The full variable domain, in which reference TRBV5-1 and TRBJ2-7 provide the parts outside the CDR3, is KAGVTQTPRYLIKTRGQQVTLSCSPISGHRSVSWYQQTPGQGLQFLFEYFSETQRNKGNFPGRFSGRQFSNSRSEMNVSTLELGDSALYLCASSPTSVVRGNEQYFGPGTRLTVT.

J is TRBJ1-5 and V is TRBV27; possibly TRBD1 for D (5 bases). CDR3 size: 16 residues. The V gene's germline CDR1 is MNHEY and CDR2 SMNVEV (reference sequence). V was trimmed by 5 bases and J by 2 bases, leaving 16 bases between them. The CDR3: CASSTGGGGGNQPQHF. The DNA for the CDR3 is TGTGCCAGCAGTACCGGGGGGGGAGGAGGCAATCAGCCCCAGCATTTT.

This clonotype was found many times. J is TRBJ2-3 and V is TRBV5-1, with 9 bases identical to TRBD2. The CDR3 loop spans 17 amino acids. Germline V gives CDR1 SGHRS, CDR2 YFSETQ. J gave up 2 bases and V 0 bases, and 7 bases lay outside the gene matches. The chain's CDR3 is CASSLAGGGAFTDTQYF. The CDR3 region has the DNA TGCGCCAGCAGCTTGGCGGGCGGGGGGGCCTTCACAGATACGCAGTATTTT.

The sample holds one count of this clonotype. The J gene is TRBJ2-3, the V gene TRBV12-3 or TRBV12-4; tentative D call: TRBD2 (6 bases). The V and J ends lost 5 bases and 0 bases respectively, with 15 bases between them. This CDR3 contains 16 residues. The CDR3 sequence is CASSGGGGISTDTQYF. The CDR3 DNA reads as TGTGCCAGCAGTGGCGGAGGAGGGATTAGCACAGATACGCAGTATTTT.

This clonotype was recorded many times. This rearrangement joins TRBV3-1 to TRBJ2-1, with 11 bases lining up with TRBD2. V was clipped by 2 bases and J by 8 bases; unmatched bases: 8. This CDR3 has 16 amino acids. The V gene's germline CDR1 is LGHDT and CDR2 YNNKEL (reference sequence). CDR3 protein: CASSQWGSGGAYEQFF. The CDR3 DNA sequence: TGTGCCAGCAGCCAATGGGGTAGCGGGGGGGCCTATGAGCAGTTCTTC.

This clonotype was picked up many times. This chain links TRBV7-8 with TRBJ2-5, with D perhaps matching TRBD2 (5 bases). V lost 5 bases and J 7 bases, leaving 23 bases between the germline ends. The CDR3 length is 16 residues. Germline values: CDR1 SGHVS, CDR2 FQNEAQ. In DNA, the CDR3 is TGTGCCAGCAGCCACCGTGAAGCGACTATTCCCTTGACCCAGTACTTC. Amino acid sequence: CASSHREATIPLTQYF.

This clonotype was counted ten times or more. This chain links TRBV20-1 with TRBJ1-1; D not resolved. CDR1 DFQATT and CDR2 SNEGSKA come from the germline V gene (reference sequence). The CDR3 runs 17 residues. Trimming removed 1 base at V and 4 bases at J, with 22 bases between. CDR3 region: CSARAGTLSGRGTEAFF. In nucleotides, the CDR3 is TGCAGTGCTAGAGCTGGCACCCTCTCCGGTCGAGGCACTGAAGCTTTCTTT.